This T cell receptor beta chain was retrieved from a study of shared clonotypes between healthy human individuals. The overall study: Each donor contributed plates that comprised three CD4 naive, three CD4 memory, two CD8 naive and one CD8 memory. Study outcomes and limitations: Sharing across four donors was highest in naive CD4 (approximately 5%) and lowest in memory CD8 (roughly 0.4%).

The V segment lost 5 bases and the J segment 7 bases; nucleotides outside the gene matches: 5. The germline V gene has CDR1 MNHEY and CDR2 SMNVEV (reference sequence). The CDR3 contains 13 residues. Only Caucasian adults living in Nashville, Tennessee made up the donor group. For sorted subsets, 150 to 250 ng DNA per replicate equaled roughly 29,000 T cell genomes. TCRdb's table, derived via immunoSEQ multiplex PCR, lists solely in-frame clones and lacks some. The sample has about a million clones; around 74% are singletons. Concerning this clone: What it binds is not known.

The sample consisted of memory CD4+ T cells sorted from blood. As to subset: CD45RA-negative fraction. J is TRBJ1-5 and V is TRBV27; 7 bases match TRBD1. The receptor's source is a man aged 18 to 30 in good health. The CDR3 region is CASSDRVGQPQHF. Here the CDR3 DNA reads TGTGCCAGCAGTGACAGGGTGGGCCAGCCCCAGCATTTT.